The 10 T cell receptor beta chains below all came from one sample that was sequenced in a study of Graves' ophthalmopathy and Graves' hyperthyroidism. The authors amplified TCR beta CDR3 regions, and they did so from RNA transcripts for repertoire sequencing. Second-round multiplex PCR came after a first-round RT-PCR that employed HTBI primers. Each CDR3 protein gets one entry after TCRdb re-called the multiplex PCR reads with MiXCR. The data hold 350,000 or so distinct CDR3 sequences, with 15% to 20% observed a single time. What was sequenced was peripheral blood. The receptor set was obtained from an adult man with Graves' ophthalmopathy.

This clonotype was seen a handful of times. The V call is TRBV7-2, the J call TRBJ2-5; 11 bases are a match to TRBD2. V lost 4 bases to trimming and J lost 5 bases; unmatched junction nucleotides: 9. CDR3 length: 16 amino acids. Germline-derived CDR1 and CDR2 are SGHTA and FQGNSA. The CDR3 nucleotides are TGTGCCAGCAGCTCAGCGGGACTAGCGGCCCAGGAGACCCAGTACTTC. It translates to CASSSAGLAAQETQYF. The whole variable domain, filled in from reference TRBV7-2 and TRBJ2-5, reads GAGVSQSPSNKVTEKGKDVELRCDPISGHTALYWYRQSLGQGLEFLIYFQGNSAPDKSGLPSDRFSAERTGGSVSTLTIQRTQQEDSAVYLCASSSAGLAAQETQYFGPGTRLLVL.

Turning to this clonotype: A read error may produce the germline difference seen at one junction end. The chain couples TRBV7-2 to TRBJ1-2; no definite D call. This CDR3 has 11 residues. Germline-derived CDR1 and CDR2 are SGHTA and FQGNSA. CDR3 bases: TGTGCCATCAGCTTAGTCTATGGCTACATCTTC. Encoded protein: CAISLVYGYIF. Full variable domain (missing parts from reference TRBV7-2 and TRBJ1-2): GAGVSQSPSNKVTEKGKDVELRCDPISGHTALYWYRQSLGQGLEFLIYFQGNSAPDKSGLPSDRFSAERTGGSVSTLTIQRTQQEDSAVYLCAISLVYGYIFGSGTRLTVV.

This clonotype showed up many times. V is TRBV9 and J is TRBJ2-7; 11 nucleotides line up with TRBD1. Germline loops: CDR1 SGDLS, CDR2 YYNGEE. V lost 2 bases to trimming and J lost 6 bases; unmatched junction nucleotides: 7. The CDR3 loop spans 15 amino acids. CDR3 coding DNA: TGTGCCAGCAGCGTCGATTGGACAGGGGGCGGCGAGCAGTACTTC. Its translation: CASSVDWTGGGEQYF.

The chain links TRBV15 to TRBJ2-5; D remains ambiguous. Germline CDR1 LNHNV, CDR2 YYDKDF (reference sequence). This CDR3 comprises 13 residues. V dropped 5 bases and J dropped 2 bases, with 9 bases sitting between them. CDR3 coding DNA: TGTGCCACCAGCGCGACAAATCAAGAGACCCAGTACTTC. It encodes CATSATNQETQYF.

In its sample, this clonotype was seen many times. V gene TRBV20-1 combines with J gene TRBJ2-7, with 9 bases that match TRBD1. Germline CDR1 is DFQATT and CDR2 is SNEGSKA (reference sequence). Trimming at V came to 4 bases and at J to 2 bases, leaving 18 bases not matched to a gene. CDR3 length: 18 residues. The CDR3 loop is CSAKGTGSLWSSTYEQYF. The CDR3 coding sequence is TGCAGTGCTAAAGGGACAGGGAGTCTCTGGAGCAGCACCTACGAGCAGTACTTC.

In this sample, this clonotype turned up many times. The chain is built from TRBV30 and TRBJ1-5; 8 nucleotides line up with TRBD1. Trimming took 3 bases from V and 3 from J; bases not matched to a gene: 4. Per the germline V gene, CDR1 is GTSNPN and CDR2 is SVGIG (reference sequence). CDR3 size: 14 residues. CDR3 in amino acids: CAWRGQADNQPQHF. In DNA, the CDR3 is TGTGCCTGGAGGGGACAGGCAGACAATCAGCCCCAGCATTTT.

There are many counts of this clonotype. This chain joins TRBV12-3 or TRBV12-4 and TRBJ1-2; 11 bases map to TRBD1. The CDR3 length is 15 residues. With 5 bases clipped from V and 7 bases from J, the junction kept 9 bases outside the gene matches. The CDR3 nucleotides read TGTGCCAGCAGTACCCGGACAGGGGGCGCATCTGGCTACACCTTC. Amino acids: CASSTRTGGASGYTF.

This clonotype was counted ten times or more. The rearrangement joins TRBV6-2 or TRBV6-3 to TRBJ2-7; unclear D gene. The V and J ends lost 5 bases and 3 bases respectively, with 17 bases between them. The CDR3 totals 15 residues. Germline CDR1 reads MNHEY; CDR2 reads SVGEGT. CDR3 DNA: TGTGCCAGCAGTAACGGTGATGTGGGAATCTACGAGCAGTACTTC. Its protein is CASSNGDVGIYEQYF.

In its sample, this clonotype was seen once. The CDR3 DNA is TGTGCCACCAGTGCCTCAGGGGAGGGCTACGAGCAGTACTTC. Protein sequence: CATSASGEGYEQYF. This chain connects TRBV24-1 to TRBJ2-7, with a tentative D call TRBD2 (7 bases). This CDR3 has 14 residues. With 5 bases removed from V and 3 bases from J, the gap between germline ends came to 13 bases. Germline CDR1 is KGHDR and CDR2 is SFDVKD.

This clonotype came up many times. The chain carries TRBV12-3 or TRBV12-4 and TRBJ1-6; D gene unclear. With 2 bases removed from V and 6 bases from J, the gap between germline ends came to 2 bases. This CDR3 spans 12 amino acids. In DNA form, the CDR3 reads TGTGCCAGCAGTTTACTTAATTCACCCCTCCACTTT. It yields the protein CASSLLNSPLHF.